The rows below give T cell receptor beta chains drawn from one sample of a study of shared clonotypes between healthy human individuals. The table came from immunoSEQ multiplex PCR; TCRdb's copy has only in-frame clones and leaves some out. The data contain some 630,000 clones, 72% of them seen just once; the ten biggest clones take up 1.8%. Sequencing input: memory CD4+ T cells sorted from blood. These receptors originate from a woman between 25 and 40 years old in good health. The CDR3 runs from the conserved cysteine through the conserved F or W. The D gene is left open where the match is weak. Not all rows give a size; the values are once, few, many and, for expanded clones, a class.

abundance	v_gene	d_gene	j_gene	CDR3aa	CDR3nt
-	TRBV7-9	-	TRBJ2-1	CASSLTSGVGNEQFF	TGTGCCAGCAGCTTAACGTCGGGAGTAGGAAATGAGCAGTTCTTC
-	TRBV29-1	-	TRBJ1-2	CSVGVRDNNRDGYTF	TGCAGCGTTGGAGTTAGGGACAACAATCGGGATGGCTACACCTTC
few	TRBV27	-	TRBJ1-5	CASSRRESSNQPQHF	TGTGCCAGCAGCCGCAGGGAATCCAGCAATCAGCCCCAGCATTTT
-	TRBV27	TRBD1	TRBJ1-1	CASSLQGTGGVGTEAFF	TGTGCCAGCAGTTTACAGGGGACAGGGGGCGTGGGGACTGAAGCTTTCTTT
-	TRBV28	TRBD1	TRBJ2-3	CASSTTGVVQYF	TGTGCCAGCAGCACGACAGGGGTTGTGCAGTATTTT
-	TRBV4-2	TRBD1	TRBJ2-3	CASSPRTGDTDTQYF	TGTGCCAGCAGCCCGCGGACAGGGGACACAGATACGCAGTATTTT
-	TRBV6-6	-	TRBJ2-7	CASNIQDSSYEQYF	TGTGCCAGCAATATACAAGACAGCTCCTACGAGCAGTACTTC
-	TRBV5-1	-	TRBJ2-2	CASSSETIPNTGELFF	TGCGCCAGCAGCTCCGAGACAATCCCCAACACCGGGGAGCTGTTTTTT
-	TRBV28	TRBD1	TRBJ1-2	CASSPGDRAYGYTF	TGTGCCAGCAGTCCCGGGGACAGGGCCTATGGCTACACCTTC
-	TRBV7-9	TRBD2	TRBJ2-5	CASNRAGGGQETQYF	TGTGCCAGCAACAGAGCGGGAGGGGGCCAAGAGACCCAGTACTTC
-	TRBV7-9	-	TRBJ2-7	CASSVSPFSYEQYF	TGTGCCAGCAGCGTAAGCCCCTTTAGTTACGAGCAGTACTTC